This T cell receptor beta chain was profiled in a study of CD8+CD57+ T cells in acquired aplastic anemia (dated by TCRdb to 2016 to 2019). In terms of the full investigation: On average, sorted CD4+ and CD8+ cells yielded about 3 ug of extracted DNA, with a range of 0.2 to 27.4 ug. Mean read counts for healthy donor samples were 8.5 million to 10.8 million for CD4+ cells and about 12 million for CD8+ cells. What the work shows at the level of the full study, not this receptor alone: Around 30 CD8+ CDR3 sequences were found in both patients and controls but appeared to be highly expressed in patients and within the immunodominant clones of the patients. Patients and healthy controls showed no significant difference in CD8+ Simpson's diversity (P=0.060).

V was cut back by 0 bases and J by 2 bases, leaving a gap of 13 bases between them. Including the terminal cysteine and phenylalanine, the CDR3 comprises 16 residues. Here the CDR3 DNA is all that survives: 48 bases in frame from base 1. CDR1 SGHDT and CDR2 YYEEEE were looked up in the germline V gene. TCR repertoires of sorted CD4+ and CD8+ blood T cells from severe aplastic anemia patients and healthy subjects were deep-sequenced in the study. Ficoll-Paque density gradient centrifugation was used to isolate peripheral blood mononuclear cells. Before DNA was extracted, CD4+ and CD8+ T cells were sorted using either FACS or magnetic beads. Genomic DNA was used as template for profiling of TCR beta VDJ combinations and CDR3 sequences. An Illumina HiSeq 2000 was used for TCR repertoire sequencing. The authors' pipeline ran thus. Repertoires were assessed using TRBV/TRBJ rearrangement plots, CDR3 size and DJ length profiles, and Simpson's diversity index. The most abundant DNA sequence in the deep sequencing data was defined as the immunodominant clone. CDR3 amino acid sequences were screened for sharing across subjects and compared with published repertoires and the VDJdb database. The public reads were run again by TCRdb, first through fastp at Q25 and then through MiXCR, and only productive beta chains were kept. Rows matching on CDR3 protein sequence are summarized as one entry with the most common DNA and genes. TCRdb's processing, not the authors' own work, is the source of the V and J calls. The sample table holds 74,000 or so distinct CDR3 sequences, of which 54% were seen once. The top ten clonotypes cover roughly 8.7% of the sample.

A note on this clonotype: This clone's antigen is unknown. The sample holds no much larger clone one base away, and base qualities are not on file.

Sequencing input: sorted CD4+, CD8+, or CD8+CD57+ T cells (not recorded which) from PBMCs. The origin of this receptor is a human donor in good health, serving as a control. The chain is made from TRBV5-6 and TRBJ2-3; matching of 6 bases hints at TRBD2 as the D gene. The CDR3 loop reads CASSLELRLDTDTQYF. Read as DNA, the sequence is TGTGCCAGCAGCTTGGAATTGAGACTAGACACAGATACGCAGTATTTT.